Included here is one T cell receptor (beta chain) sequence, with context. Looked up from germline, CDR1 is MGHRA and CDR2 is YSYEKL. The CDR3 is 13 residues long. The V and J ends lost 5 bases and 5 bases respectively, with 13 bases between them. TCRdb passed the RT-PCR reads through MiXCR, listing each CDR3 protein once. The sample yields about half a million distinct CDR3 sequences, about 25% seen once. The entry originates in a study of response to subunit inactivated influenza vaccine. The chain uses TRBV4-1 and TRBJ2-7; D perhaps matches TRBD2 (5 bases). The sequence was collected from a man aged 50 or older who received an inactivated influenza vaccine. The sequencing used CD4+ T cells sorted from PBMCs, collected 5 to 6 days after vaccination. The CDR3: CASSLLPRDEQYF. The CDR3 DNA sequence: TGCGCCAGCAGCTTGCTCCCGCGGGACGAGCAGTACTTC.